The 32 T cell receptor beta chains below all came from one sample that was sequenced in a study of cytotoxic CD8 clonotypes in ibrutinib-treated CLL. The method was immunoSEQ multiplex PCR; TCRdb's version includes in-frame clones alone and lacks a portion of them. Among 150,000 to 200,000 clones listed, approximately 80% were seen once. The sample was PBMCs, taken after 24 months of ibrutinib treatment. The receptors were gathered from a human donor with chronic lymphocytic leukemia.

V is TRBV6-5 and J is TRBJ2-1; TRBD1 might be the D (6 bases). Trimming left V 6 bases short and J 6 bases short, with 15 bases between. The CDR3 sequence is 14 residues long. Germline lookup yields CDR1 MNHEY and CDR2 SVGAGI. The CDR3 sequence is CASSRGPVSNEQFF. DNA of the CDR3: TGTGCCAGCAGCAGGGGCCCAGTCTCCAATGAGCAGTTCTTC.

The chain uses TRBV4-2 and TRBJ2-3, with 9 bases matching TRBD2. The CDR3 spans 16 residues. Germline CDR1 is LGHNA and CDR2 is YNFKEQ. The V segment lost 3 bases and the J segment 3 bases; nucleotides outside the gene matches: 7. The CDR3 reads CASSHGAGGFTDTQYF. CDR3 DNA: TGTGCCAGCAGCCATGGAGCGGGGGGATTTACAGATACGCAGTATTTT.

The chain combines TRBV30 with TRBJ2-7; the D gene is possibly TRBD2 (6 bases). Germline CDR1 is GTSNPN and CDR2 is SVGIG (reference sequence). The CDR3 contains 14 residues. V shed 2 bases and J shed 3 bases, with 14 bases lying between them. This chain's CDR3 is CAWSPGRRDYEQYF. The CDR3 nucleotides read TGTGCCTGGAGTCCCGGCCGGCGGGACTACGAGCAGTACTTC. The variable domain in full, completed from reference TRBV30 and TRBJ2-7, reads SQTIHQWPATLVQPVGSPLSLECTVEGTSNPNLYWYRQAAGRGLQLLFYSVGIGQISSEVPQNLSASRPQDRQFILSSKKLLLSDSGFYLCAWSPGRRDYEQYFGPGTRLTVT.

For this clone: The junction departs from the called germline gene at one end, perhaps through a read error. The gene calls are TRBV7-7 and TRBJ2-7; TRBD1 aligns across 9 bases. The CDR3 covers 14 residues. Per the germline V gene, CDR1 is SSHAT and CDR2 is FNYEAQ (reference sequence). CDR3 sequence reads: CASSLDRGSYEQYF. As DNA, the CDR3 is TGTGCTAGCAGCTTGGACAGGGGATCGTACGAGCAGTACTTC.

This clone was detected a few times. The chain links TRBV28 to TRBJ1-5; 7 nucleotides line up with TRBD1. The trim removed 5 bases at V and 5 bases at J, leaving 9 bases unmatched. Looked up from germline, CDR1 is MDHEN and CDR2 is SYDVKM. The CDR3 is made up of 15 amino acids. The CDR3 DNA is TGTGCCAGCAGTCCCTACAGGGGCGGGGATCAGCCCCAGCATTTT. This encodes CASSPYRGGDQPQHF.

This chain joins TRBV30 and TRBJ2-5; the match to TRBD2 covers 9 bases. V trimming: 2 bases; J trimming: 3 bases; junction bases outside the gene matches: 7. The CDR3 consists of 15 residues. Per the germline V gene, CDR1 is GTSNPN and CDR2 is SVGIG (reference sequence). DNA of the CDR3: TGTGCCTGGAGTCTGACTAGCGGAACAGAAGAGACCCAGTACTTC. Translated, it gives CAWSLTSGTEETQYF.

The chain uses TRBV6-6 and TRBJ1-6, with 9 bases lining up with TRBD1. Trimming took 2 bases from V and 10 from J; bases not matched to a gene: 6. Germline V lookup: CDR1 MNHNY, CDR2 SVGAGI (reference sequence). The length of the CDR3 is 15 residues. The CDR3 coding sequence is TGTGCCAGCAGTTACGAAACAGGGGGCAGGTCACCCCTCCACTTT. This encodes CASSYETGGRSPLHF.

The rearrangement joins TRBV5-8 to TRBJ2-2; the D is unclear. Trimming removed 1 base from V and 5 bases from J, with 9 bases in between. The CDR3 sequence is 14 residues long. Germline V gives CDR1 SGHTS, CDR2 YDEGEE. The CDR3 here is CASSLRHQTGELFF. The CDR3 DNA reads TGTGCCAGCAGCTTGCGTCACCAAACCGGGGAGCTGTTTTTT. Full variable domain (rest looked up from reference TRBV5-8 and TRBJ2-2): EAGVTQSPTHLIKTRGQQATLRCSPISGHTSVYWYQQALGLGLQFLLWYDEGEERNRGNFPPRFSGRQFPNYSSELNVNALELEDSALYLCASSLRHQTGELFFGEGSRLTVL.

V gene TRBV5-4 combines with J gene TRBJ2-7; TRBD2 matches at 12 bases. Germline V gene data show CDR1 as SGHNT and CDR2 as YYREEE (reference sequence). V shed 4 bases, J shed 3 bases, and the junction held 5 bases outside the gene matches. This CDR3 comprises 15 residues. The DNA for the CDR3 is TGTGCCAGCAGCCCTGGGGGACTAGCGGGCTACGAGCAGTACTTC. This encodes CASSPGGLAGYEQYF.

The CDR3 loop reads CASSPARAGGTEAFF. Here the CDR3 DNA reads TGTGCCAGCTCACCGGCAAGGGCCGGGGGCACTGAAGCTTTCTTT. The chain joins TRBV18 to TRBJ1-1; a possible D gene is TRBD1 (5 bases). The CDR3 loop spans 15 amino acids. The V end lost 3 bases, the J end lost 4 bases, and 15 bases lay between the germline ends. The germline V gene has CDR1 KGHSH and CDR2 LQKENI.

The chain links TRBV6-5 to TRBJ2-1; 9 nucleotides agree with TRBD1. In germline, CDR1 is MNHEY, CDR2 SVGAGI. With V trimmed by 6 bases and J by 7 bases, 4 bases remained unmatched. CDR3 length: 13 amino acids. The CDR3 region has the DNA TGTGCCAGCAGGATGGACAGGGGAAATGAGCAGTTCTTC. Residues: CASRMDRGNEQFF.

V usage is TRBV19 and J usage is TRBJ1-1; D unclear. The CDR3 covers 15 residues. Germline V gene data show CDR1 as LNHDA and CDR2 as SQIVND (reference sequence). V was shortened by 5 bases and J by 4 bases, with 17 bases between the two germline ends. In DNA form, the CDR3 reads TGTGCCAGTAGTGCCAATGATCCCGGAGGCACTGAAGCTTTCTTT. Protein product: CASSANDPGGTEAFF. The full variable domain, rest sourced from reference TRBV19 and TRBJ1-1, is DGGITQSPKYLFRKEGQNVTLSCEQNLNHDAMYWYRQDPGQGLRLIYYSQIVNDFQKGDIAEGYSVSREKKESFPLTVTSAQKNPTAFYLCASSANDPGGTEAFFGQGTRLTVV.

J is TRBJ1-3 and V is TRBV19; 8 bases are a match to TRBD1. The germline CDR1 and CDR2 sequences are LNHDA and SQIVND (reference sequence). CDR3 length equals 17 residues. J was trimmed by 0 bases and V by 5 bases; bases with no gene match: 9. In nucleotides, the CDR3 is TGTGCCAGTAGTGCGCCGGGACAGGCCGACTCTGGAAACACCATATATTTT. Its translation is CASSAPGQADSGNTIYF.

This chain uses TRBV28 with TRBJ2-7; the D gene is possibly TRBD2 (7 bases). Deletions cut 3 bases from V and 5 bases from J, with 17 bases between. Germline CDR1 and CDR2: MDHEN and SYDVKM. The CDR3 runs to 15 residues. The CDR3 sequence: CASSFSLGGQNEQYF. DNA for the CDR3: TGTGCCAGCAGTTTTTCCTTGGGGGGGCAAAACGAGCAGTACTTC. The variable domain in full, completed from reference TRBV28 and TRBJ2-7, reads DVKVTQSSRYLVKRTGEKVFLECVQDMDHENMFWYRQDPGLGLRLIYFSYDVKMKEKGDIPEGYSVSREKKERFSLILESASTNQTSMYLCASSFSLGGQNEQYFGPGTRLTVT.

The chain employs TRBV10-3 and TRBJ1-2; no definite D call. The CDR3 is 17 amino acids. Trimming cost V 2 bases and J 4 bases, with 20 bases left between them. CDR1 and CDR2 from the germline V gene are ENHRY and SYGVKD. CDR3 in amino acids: CAISEGNTRLYAYGYTF. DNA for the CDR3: TGTGCCATCAGTGAGGGTAATACCAGGCTCTATGCCTATGGCTACACCTTC.

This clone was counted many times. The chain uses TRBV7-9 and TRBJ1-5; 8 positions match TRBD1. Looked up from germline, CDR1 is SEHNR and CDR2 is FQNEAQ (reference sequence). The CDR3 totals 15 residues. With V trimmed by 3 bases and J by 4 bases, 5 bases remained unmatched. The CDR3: CASSFDRGGNQPQHF. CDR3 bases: TGTGCCAGCAGCTTCGACAGGGGAGGGAATCAGCCCCAGCATTTT.

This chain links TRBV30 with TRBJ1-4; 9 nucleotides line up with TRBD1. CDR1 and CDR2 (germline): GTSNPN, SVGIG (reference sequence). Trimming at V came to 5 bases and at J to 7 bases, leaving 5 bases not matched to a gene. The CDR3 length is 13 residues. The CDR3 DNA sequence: TGTGCCTGGGGGACAGGGCCTATTGAAAAACTGTTTTTT. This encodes CAWGTGPIEKLFF.

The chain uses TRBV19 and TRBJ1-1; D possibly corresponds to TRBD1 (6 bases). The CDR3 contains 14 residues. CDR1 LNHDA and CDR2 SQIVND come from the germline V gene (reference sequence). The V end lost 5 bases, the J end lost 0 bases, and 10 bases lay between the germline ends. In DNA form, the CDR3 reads TGTGCCAGTAGTCGGGGGGCGATGAACACTGAAGCTTTCTTT. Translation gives CASSRGAMNTEAFF.

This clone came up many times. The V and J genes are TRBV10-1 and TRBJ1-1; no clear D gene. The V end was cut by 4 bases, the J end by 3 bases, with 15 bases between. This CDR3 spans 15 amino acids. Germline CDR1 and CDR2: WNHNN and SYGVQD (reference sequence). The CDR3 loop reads CASSGNTQMDTEAFF. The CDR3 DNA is TGCGCCAGCAGTGGTAATACACAAATGGACACTGAAGCTTTCTTT.

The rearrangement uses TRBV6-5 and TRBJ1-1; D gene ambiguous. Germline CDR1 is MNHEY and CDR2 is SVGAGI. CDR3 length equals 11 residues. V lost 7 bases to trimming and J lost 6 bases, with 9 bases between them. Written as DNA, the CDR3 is TGTGCCAGCACGGGAAGAGCTGAAGCTTTCTTT. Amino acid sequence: CASTGRAEAFF.

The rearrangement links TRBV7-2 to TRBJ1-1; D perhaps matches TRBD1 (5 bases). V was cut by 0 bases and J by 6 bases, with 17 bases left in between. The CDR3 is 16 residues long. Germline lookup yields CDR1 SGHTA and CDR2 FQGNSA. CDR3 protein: CASSLAPAGRGAEAFF. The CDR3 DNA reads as TGTGCCAGCAGCTTAGCGCCGGCAGGGAGGGGCGCTGAAGCTTTCTTT. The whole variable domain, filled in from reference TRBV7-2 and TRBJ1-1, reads GAGVSQSPSNKVTEKGKDVELRCDPISGHTALYWYRQSLGQGLEFLIYFQGNSAPDKSGLPSDRFSAERTGGSVSTLTIQRTQQEDSAVYLCASSLAPAGRGAEAFFGQGTRLTVV.

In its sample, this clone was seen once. The CDR3 here is CATSSWRYGSSYEQYF. CDR3 bases: TGTGCCACCAGCAGCTGGCGTTATGGCAGCTCCTACGAGCAGTACTTC. The gene calls are TRBV15 and TRBJ2-7; no reliable D call. Trimming removed 3 bases from V and 0 bases from J, with 15 bases in between. Germline CDR1 and CDR2: LNHNV and YYDKDF (reference sequence). This CDR3 comprises 16 residues.

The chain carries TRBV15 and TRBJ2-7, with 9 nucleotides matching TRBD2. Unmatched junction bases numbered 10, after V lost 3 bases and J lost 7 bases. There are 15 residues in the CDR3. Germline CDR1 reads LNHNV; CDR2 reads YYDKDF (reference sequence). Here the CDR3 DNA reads TGTGCCACCAGCAGGGCTATTCTAGCGGGGCAAGAGCAGTACTTC. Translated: CATSRAILAGQEQYF.

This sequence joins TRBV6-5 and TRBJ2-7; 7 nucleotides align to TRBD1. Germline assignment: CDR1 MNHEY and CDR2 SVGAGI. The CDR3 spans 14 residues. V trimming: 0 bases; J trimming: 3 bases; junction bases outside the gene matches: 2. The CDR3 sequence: CASSYSGGDYEQYF. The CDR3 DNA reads TGTGCCAGCAGTTACTCAGGGGGCGACTACGAGCAGTACTTC.

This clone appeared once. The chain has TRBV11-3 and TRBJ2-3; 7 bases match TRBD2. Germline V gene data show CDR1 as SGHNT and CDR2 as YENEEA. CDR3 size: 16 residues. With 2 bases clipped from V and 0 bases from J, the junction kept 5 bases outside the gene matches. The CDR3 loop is CASSLTASGSTDTQYF. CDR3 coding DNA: TGTGCCAGCAGCTTAACGGCTAGCGGAAGCACAGATACGCAGTATTTT.

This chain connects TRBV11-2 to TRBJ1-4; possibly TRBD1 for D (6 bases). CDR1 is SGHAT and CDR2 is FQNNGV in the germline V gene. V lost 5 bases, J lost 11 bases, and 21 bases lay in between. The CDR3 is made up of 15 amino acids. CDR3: CASSARVGGQLKLFF. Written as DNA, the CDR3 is TGTGCCAGCAGCGCGAGGGTTGGAGGACAGTTGAAACTGTTTTTT.

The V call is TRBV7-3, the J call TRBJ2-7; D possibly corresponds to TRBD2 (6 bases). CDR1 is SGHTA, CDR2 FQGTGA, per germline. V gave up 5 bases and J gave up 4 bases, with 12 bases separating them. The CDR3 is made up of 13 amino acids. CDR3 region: CASSPSAGYEQYF. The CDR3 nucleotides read TGTGCCAGCAGCCCCTCGGCGGGGTACGAGCAGTACTTC.

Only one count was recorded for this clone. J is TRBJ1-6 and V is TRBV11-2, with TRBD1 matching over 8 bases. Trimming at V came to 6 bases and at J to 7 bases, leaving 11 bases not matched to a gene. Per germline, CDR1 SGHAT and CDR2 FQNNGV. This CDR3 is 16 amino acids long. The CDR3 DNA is TGTGCCAGCAGATTGACAGGGGATTCTTTCAATTCACCCCTCCACTTT. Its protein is CASRLTGDSFNSPLHF.

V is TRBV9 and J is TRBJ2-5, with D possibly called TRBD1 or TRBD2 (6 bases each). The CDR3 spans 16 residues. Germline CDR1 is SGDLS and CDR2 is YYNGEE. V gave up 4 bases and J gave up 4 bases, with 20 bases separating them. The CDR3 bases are TGTGCCAGCAGCTTTAACGAGGGGGGACAAGGAGAGACCCAGTACTTC. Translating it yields CASSFNEGGQGETQYF.

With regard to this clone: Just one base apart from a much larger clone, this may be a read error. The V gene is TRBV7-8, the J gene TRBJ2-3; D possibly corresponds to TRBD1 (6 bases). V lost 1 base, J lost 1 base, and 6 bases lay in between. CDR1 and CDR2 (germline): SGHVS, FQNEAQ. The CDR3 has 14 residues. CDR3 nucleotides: TGTGCCAGCAGCTTAGACAGGGGCACAGATACGCAGTATTTT. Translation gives CASSLDRGTDTQYF.

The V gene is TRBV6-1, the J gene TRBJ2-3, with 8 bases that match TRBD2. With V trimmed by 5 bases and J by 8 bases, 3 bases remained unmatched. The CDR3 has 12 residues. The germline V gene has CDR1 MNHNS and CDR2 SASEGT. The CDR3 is CASSRGGSTQYF. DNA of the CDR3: TGTGCCAGCAGTCGGGGGGGTTCTACGCAGTATTTT.

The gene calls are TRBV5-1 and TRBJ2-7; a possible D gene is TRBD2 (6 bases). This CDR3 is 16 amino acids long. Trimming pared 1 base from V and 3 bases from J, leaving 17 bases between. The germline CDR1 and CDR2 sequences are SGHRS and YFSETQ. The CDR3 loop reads CASSLYPAGPSYEQYF. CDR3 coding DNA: TGCGCCAGCAGCTTGTATCCTGCGGGGCCAAGCTACGAGCAGTACTTC.